This T cell receptor (beta chain) was identified during a study of beta chain features in type 1 diabetes (dated by TCRdb to the late 2010s). Broadly, across the study: Mean age, gender distribution, total cell number and subset yield were not different between patients and healthy donors. A total of under 140,000,000 sorted cells were examined across all samples, and the number of cells per subset was strongly correlated with RNA yield. The study compared the TCRB repertoires of sorted circulating CD4+ T cell subsets in recently diagnosed type 1 diabetes patients with those in matched healthy donors. Whereas all 30 or so donors provided naive and central memory subsets, regulatory and stem cell-like memory subsets were isolated from just 8 patients and about 8 healthy donors. Findings and caveats that apply to the study as a whole: Naive, central memory and regulatory TCRB repertoires appeared to be more alike among patients than among healthy donors. Because small numbers of individuals were included in the HLA sub-analyses, any influence of HLA type on TCRB rearrangement was left unresolved. A moderate but significant shortening of TCRB CDR3 length was observed in type 1 diabetes patients in all four CD4+ subsets. Because cDNA was sequenced instead of genomic DNA, activated cells with high expression could be over-represented, although the groups did not differ in activation or CD3 levels. Fewer insertions and more nucleotide deletions at VDJ recombination sites were observed in patients with type 1 diabetes, implying thymic rearrangement abnormalities. Shorter templates might be favored by PCR, yet because patient and control samples were amplified and corrected together, any such skew would affect both groups equally.

At the junction V is shortened by 4 bases and J by 3 bases; bases outside the gene matches: 3. CDR1 and CDR2 were assigned from the germline V gene (reference sequence) as SGHNT and YYREEE. The CDR3 measures 13 amino acids from cysteine to phenylalanine. The DNA shown is the 39-base CDR3, in frame from base 1. The High Capacity cDNA Reverse Transcription Kit was used to reverse transcribe all of the isolated RNA, meaning that expressed TCRB transcripts were what got sequenced. For stem cell-like memory T cell samples, survey-depth immunoSEQ sequencing was used, averaging about 1 million total reads per sample. Sorted cells were lysed in RLT buffer, and RNA was extracted using DNase-treated RNeasy Micro or Mini kits according to cell number. Each cell subset was processed on its own to prevent cross-contamination, while patient and healthy donor samples were processed together. The immunoSEQ multiplex PCR was used to amplify TCRB sequences from cDNA, yielding 87-bp fragments that span the CDR3 region. Sequencing of the amplicons was performed on the Illumina HiSeq platform. In the original analysis: Synthetic template baselines were used to correct PCR bias computationally, reads within Hamming distance 2 were collapsed together, and singletons that could not be merged were discarded. Reads were aligned to IMGT to assign V, D and J genes, CDR3 length, and insertions or deletions at six rearrangement sites. Within each subset, clonotype counts were normalized to sorted cell number, and only after that were true diversity and Gini coefficients computed with the tcR R package. Repertoire sharing was quantified using the overlap coefficient calculated on TCRB nucleotide sequences. The clones in this table, taken by TCRdb from immuneACCESS, are in-frame only. Not every clone is retained; where verified, under half of the shortfall comes from an unresolved V gene, and the cause of the rest is unknown. V and J calls and clone size come straight from that table; D and trimming were deduced from the DNA. The sample records under 20,000 clones, 40% to 45% of which are singletons. The ten biggest clones cover over 0.45% of the sample.

A single peripheral blood draw of around 100 mL on average was collected from each donor into heparinised tubes. Using a panel that included CD45RO, CCR7, CD25, CD127, CD95 and CD27, naive, central memory, regulatory and stem cell-like memory CD4+ T cells were sorted on a BD FACSAria II. All sorted populations exceeded 98% purity. PBMCs were isolated right away by Lymphoprep density gradient centrifugation and were stained directly, without culture. So that batch effects would be minimized, each experiment stained and sorted samples in pairs, pairing one healthy donor with one patient. About this clone: The antigen it binds to is not known. No base-level quality is on record; no much larger clone is a single base apart.

This receptor was obtained from a woman in her thirties or forties in good health. The chain links TRBV5-4 with TRBJ2-5, with 7 bases aligning to TRBD2. The sequenced sample was stem cell memory CD4+ T cells from blood. This specimen's cell subset or site label, interpreted: stem cell-like memory CD4+ T cells. In nucleotide form, the sequence is TGTGCCAGCAGCCGAACTAGCGAAGAGACCCAGTACTTC. It encodes CASSRTSEETQYF.